The 18 T cell receptor beta chains given below trace back to one sample, sequenced in a study of T-cell reconstitution after alpha-beta-depleted transplantation in children. For TCRbeta, the library was prepared with unique molecular identifiers. A single record per CDR3 protein comes from TCRdb applying MiXCR to the PCR reads. The repertoire includes about 20,000 distinct CDR3 sequences, approximately 10% of them detected once, and 23% sits in the top ten. The sample in question was PBMCs from the stem cell graft donor, obtained from the stem cell graft. The receptors were gathered from a human donor who donated a stem cell graft to a child with chronic granulomatous disease.

Many counts were recorded for this clonotype. The V call is TRBV7-2, the J call TRBJ2-1; either TRBD1 or TRBD2 may fit D (5 bases each). CDR3 length: 15 amino acids. Per the germline V gene, CDR1 is SGHTA and CDR2 is FQGNSA. V lost 1 base to trimming and J lost 2 bases, with 9 bases between them. CDR3 protein: CASSLDGGTYNEQFF. CDR3 coding DNA: TGTGCCAGCAGCTTAGATGGGGGTACCTACAATGAGCAGTTCTTC.

This clonotype was counted ten times or more. CDR3 nucleotides: TGCAGCGTTCGATTGACAGGGGATAATGAAAAACTGTTTTTT. The encoded protein is CSVRLTGDNEKLFF. The rearrangement joins TRBV29-1 to TRBJ1-4, with TRBD1 identical over 8 bases. There are 14 residues in the CDR3. J was trimmed by 4 bases and V by 5 bases; bases with no gene match: 6. CDR1 SQVTM and CDR2 ANQGSEA come from the germline V gene.

The sample holds many counts of this clonotype. The CDR3 protein is CASSPGTNTEAFF. In DNA, the CDR3 is TGTGCCAGCAGCCCAGGAACGAACACTGAAGCTTTCTTT. This chain uses TRBV9 with TRBJ1-1; D is undetermined. The length of the CDR3 is 13 residues. The V end was cut by 4 bases, the J end by 1 base, with 8 bases between. From germline, CDR1 is SGDLS and CDR2 YYNGEE.

This clonotype showed up many times. J is TRBJ2-2 and V is TRBV6-2 or TRBV6-3; D remains ambiguous. The V gene's germline CDR1 is MNHEY and CDR2 SVGEGT. The germline V and J ends were trimmed by 6 bases and 2 bases, with 4 bases remaining between them. The CDR3 runs to 12 residues. For the CDR3, the DNA is TGTGCCAGCAGAACTAACACCGGGGAGCTGTTTTTT. The encoded protein is CASRTNTGELFF.

This clonotype showed up just a few times. V gene TRBV20-1 combines with J gene TRBJ1-1; tentative D call: TRBD1 (5 bases). Trimming left V 8 bases short and J 4 bases short, with 26 bases between. Looked up from germline, CDR1 is DFQATT and CDR2 is SNEGSKA (reference sequence). CDR3 length: 16 residues. This CDR3 reads CSLSKAWGKVGTEAFF. In DNA form, the CDR3 reads TGCAGTCTAAGTAAGGCCTGGGGGAAGGTGGGCACTGAAGCTTTCTTT.

This clonotype was detected many times. The V call is TRBV20-1, the J call TRBJ1-5, with D unresolved. Germline V gene sequence: CDR1 DFQATT, CDR2 SNEGSKA (reference sequence). With 2 bases removed from V and 3 bases from J, the gap between germline ends came to 17 bases. The CDR3 extends over 16 amino acids. This CDR3 is CSARKDKHYYNQPQHF. The CDR3 nucleotides are TGCAGTGCTAGAAAAGATAAACATTACTACAATCAGCCCCAGCATTTT.

This clonotype was counted ten times or more. The genes are TRBV6-5 and TRBJ2-3; D is unresolved. Germline V gives CDR1 MNHEY, CDR2 SVGAGI. V shed 0 bases and J shed 2 bases, with 9 bases lying between them. The CDR3 spans 15 residues. CDR3 region: CASSYSIANTDTQYF. The CDR3 region has the DNA TGTGCCAGCAGTTACTCGATCGCTAACACAGATACGCAGTATTTT.

This clonotype was counted many times. V gene TRBV25-1 combines with J gene TRBJ2-3; 12 bases match TRBD2. Germline V gene sequence: CDR1 MGHDK, CDR2 SYGVNS. This CDR3 is 15 amino acids long. J lost 1 base, V lost 5 bases, and 1 base had no gene match. CDR3 region: CASSRTSGGTDTQYF. The CDR3 coding sequence is TGTGCCAGCAGTAGGACTAGCGGGGGCACAGATACGCAGTATTTT.

This clonotype showed up many times. This chain links TRBV25-1 with TRBJ1-1, with a possible D match to TRBD1 (5 bases). The germline CDR1 and CDR2 sequences are MGHDK and SYGVNS. The CDR3 is made up of 15 amino acids. With 9 bases removed from V and 1 base from J, the gap between germline ends came to 18 bases. CDR3 in amino acids: CARGPGSLPNTEAFF. CDR3 DNA: TGTGCCAGGGGGCCCGGATCATTGCCGAACACTGAAGCTTTCTTT.

This clonotype occurred once. This rearrangement joins TRBV4-2 to TRBJ2-2; D is possibly TRBD1 (5 bases). V was cut by 4 bases and J by 2 bases, with 8 bases left in between. Germline CDR1 and CDR2: LGHNA and YNFKEQ. CDR3 length equals 14 residues. The CDR3 coding sequence is TGTGCCAGCAGCCCTGGACAAAACACCGGGGAGCTGTTTTTT. Translation gives CASSPGQNTGELFF.

This clonotype was counted at least ten times. This chain uses TRBV5-6 with TRBJ1-1, with 8 bases that match TRBD1. Per the germline V gene, CDR1 is SGHDT and CDR2 is YYEEEE. V was clipped by 4 bases and J by 3 bases; unmatched bases: 5. This CDR3 has 14 residues. DNA of the CDR3: TGTGCCAGCAGCCAATCAGGGGGCTACACTGAAGCTTTCTTT. It yields the protein CASSQSGGYTEAFF.

This clonotype has ten or more counts. The V and J genes are TRBV7-9 and TRBJ2-1; D not resolved. CDR3 size: 12 residues. CDR1 SEHNR and CDR2 FQNEAQ come from the germline V gene (reference sequence). V dropped 3 bases and J dropped 6 bases, with 6 bases sitting between them. CDR3 amino acids: CASSFQRNEQFF. CDR3 bases: TGTGCCAGCAGCTTCCAGCGCAATGAGCAGTTCTTC.

In its sample, this clonotype was seen many times. The chain has TRBV5-1 and TRBJ2-2; 8 positions match TRBD1. Unmatched junction bases numbered 14, after V lost 7 bases and J lost 6 bases. From germline, CDR1 is SGHRS and CDR2 YFSETQ. The CDR3 has 16 amino acids. The CDR3 DNA reads as TGCGCCAGCTCCTACAGGCCAGGGGGCGAATCCGGGGAGCTGTTTTTT. Its translation is CASSYRPGGESGELFF.

This clonotype qualifies as medium-sized. The V call is TRBV2, the J call TRBJ2-1; 7 nucleotides line up with TRBD1. CDR3 length: 17 residues. Germline V gene data show CDR1 as SNHLY and CDR2 as FYNNEI. J gave up 5 bases and V 0 bases, and 10 bases lay outside the gene matches. The CDR3 sequence: CASSEALRTGEHNEQFF. The CDR3 DNA reads TGTGCCAGCAGTGAAGCTTTGAGGACAGGAGAACACAATGAGCAGTTCTTC.

This clonotype was counted many times. The V and J genes are TRBV20-1 and TRBJ1-5; a weak D match, TRBD1 (6 bases). CDR3 length: 14 residues. Germline loops: CDR1 DFQATT, CDR2 SNEGSKA (reference sequence). Between the trimmed V and J ends, which lost 3 bases and 4 bases, there was a span of 13 bases. The chain's CDR3 is CSASQDRMNQPQHF. The CDR3, as DNA: TGCAGTGCTAGCCAGGACAGAATGAATCAGCCCCAGCATTTT.

The chain is built from TRBV3-1 and TRBJ2-2; possible D gene TRBD1, 6 bases. The CDR3 runs 15 residues. CDR1 LGHDT and CDR2 YNNKEL come from the germline V gene (reference sequence). V was cut by 8 bases and J by 5 bases, with 18 bases left in between. This CDR3 reads CASSQVVQGTGELFF. The CDR3 bases are TGTGCCAGCTCCCAAGTAGTGCAGGGGACCGGGGAGCTGTTTTTT.

There are many counts of this clonotype. The chain carries TRBV7-8 and TRBJ2-3, with D perhaps TRBD1 (6 bases). The CDR3 length is 17 residues. The germline CDR1 and CDR2 sequences are SGHVS and FQNEAQ. Deletions cut 7 bases from V and 0 bases from J, with 20 bases between. The chain's CDR3 is CASTSPLGRGSTDTQYF. The CDR3 region has the DNA TGTGCCAGCACCTCTCCCCTCGGCAGGGGCAGCACAGATACGCAGTATTTT.

This clonotype is medium-sized. The V gene is TRBV5-1, the J gene TRBJ2-3, with D hard to call. Germline V gene lookup returns CDR1 SGHRS and CDR2 YFSETQ. The CDR3 loop spans 14 amino acids. Trimming took 7 bases from V and 0 from J, leaving 12 bases between them. CDR3 in amino acids: CASHVRTSTDTQYF. CDR3 nucleotides: TGCGCCAGCCACGTCAGAACTAGCACAGATACGCAGTATTTT.